This entry lists 27 T cell receptor beta chains sequenced from one sample in a study of shared clonotypes between healthy human individuals. Only in-frame clones appear in the TCRdb table, and some are missing; sequencing was by immunoSEQ multiplex PCR. The sample lists around 1,900,000 clones, approximately 92% occurring once. CD45RO-negative, CCR7-positively selected cells formed the naive CD8 fraction, excluding terminally differentiated effector memory CD45RA+ cells. The sequencing sample was made of naive CD8+ T cells from PBMCs. These receptor sequences come from a man in his late teens or twenties in good health. Some clones in this sample may be carry-over from other donors' samples.

This chain connects TRBV11-2 to TRBJ1-5; weak D call: TRBD1 (5 bases). Per the germline V gene, CDR1 is SGHAT and CDR2 is FQNNGV. Trimming removed 0 bases at V and 6 bases at J, with 9 bases between. The CDR3 runs to 14 residues. CDR3 protein: CASSLDRGFQPQHF. The CDR3 DNA reads as TGTGCCAGCAGCTTAGATCGGGGGTTTCAGCCCCAGCATTTT.

This clone came up once. Different DNA sequences within this sample yield the same CDR3. This chain joins TRBV5-8 and TRBJ2-2, with D possibly matching TRBD2 (6 bases). Trimming stripped 4 bases from V and 1 base from J, with 11 bases between. The CDR3 totals 15 residues. From germline, CDR1 is SGHTS and CDR2 YDEGEE. For the CDR3, the DNA is TGTGCCAGCAGCCTGGGACTCCTGAACACCGGGGAGCTGTTTTTT. Translated, it gives CASSLGLLNTGELFF.

The chain combines TRBV7-9 with TRBJ2-3; D unresolved. This CDR3 is built from 15 residues. CDR1 is SEHNR and CDR2 is FQNEAQ in the germline V gene (reference sequence). The germline V and J ends were trimmed by 2 bases and 4 bases, with 13 bases remaining between them. CDR3 bases: TGTGCCAGCAGCTTATTTCGGGCAGGACCAGATACGCAGTATTTT. It specifies CASSLFRAGPDTQYF.

Here the CDR3 DNA reads TGTGCCAGCAGCTTAGGGATATGGGAGACCCAGTACTTC. Residues: CASSLGIWETQYF. This rearrangement joins TRBV11-2 to TRBJ2-5; unclear D gene. CDR3 size: 13 residues. V shed 1 base and J shed 5 bases, with 8 bases lying between them. Germline values: CDR1 SGHAT, CDR2 FQNNGV.

The chain couples TRBV7-9 to TRBJ1-1, with unresolved D. This CDR3 has 14 amino acids. Germline V gene lookup returns CDR1 SEHNR and CDR2 FQNEAQ (reference sequence). Deletions cut 3 bases from V and 2 bases from J, with 10 bases between. Here the CDR3 reads CASSFRADNTEAFF. As DNA, the CDR3 is TGTGCCAGCAGCTTCCGGGCGGATAACACTGAAGCTTTCTTT.

The chain has TRBV7-3 and TRBJ2-2; TRBD2 aligns across 13 bases. The germline CDR1 and CDR2 sequences are SGHTA and FQGTGA. The trim removed 4 bases at V and 4 bases at J, leaving 9 bases unmatched. This CDR3 has 18 residues. The DNA for the CDR3 is TGTGCCAGCAGCTCGCGGACTAGCGGGAGAAGGAGCACCGGGGAGCTGTTTTTT. Its translation: CASSSRTSGRRSTGELFF.

The chain couples TRBV4-2 to TRBJ2-6, with D maybe TRBD1 (6 bases). V was pared by 0 bases and J by 1 base, with 16 bases between. Germline CDR1 LGHNA, CDR2 YNFKEQ. The CDR3 is 19 residues long. The CDR3 nucleotides read TGTGCCAGCAGCCAAGATCTTGGACAGCTTAAGTCTGGGGCCAACGTCCTGACTTTC. The encoded protein is CASSQDLGQLKSGANVLTF.

A single count supports this clone. The genes are TRBV27 and TRBJ1-1; TRBD1 might be the D (5 bases). Trimming pared 3 bases from V and 1 base from J, leaving 15 bases between. CDR1 and CDR2 (germline): MNHEY, SMNVEV (reference sequence). The CDR3 length is 16 residues. The CDR3 loop is CASSFIYDQGNTEAFF. CDR3 sequence (DNA): TGTGCCAGCAGTTTCATTTACGATCAGGGGAACACTGAAGCTTTCTTT.

The chain links TRBV11-2 to TRBJ2-7; 8 nucleotides agree with TRBD2. The CDR3 runs to 12 residues. J lost 11 bases, V lost 6 bases, and 9 bases had no gene match. Per the germline V gene, CDR1 is SGHAT and CDR2 is FQNNGV. CDR3 sequence reads: CASRFSGDSEYF. In nucleotides, the CDR3 is TGTGCCAGCAGGTTTAGCGGGGATTCGGAGTACTTC.

The J gene is TRBJ2-3, the V gene TRBV7-3; 9 bases are a match to TRBD2. V lost 4 bases and J lost 3; bases outside the gene matches: 5. CDR3 size: 15 residues. Germline-derived CDR1 and CDR2 are SGHTA and FQGTGA. CDR3: CASSYSGSATDTQYF. The CDR3 DNA sequence: TGTGCCAGCAGCTATAGCGGGAGTGCGACAGATACGCAGTATTTT.

The gene calls are TRBV27 and TRBJ2-1, with a weak D call TRBD2 (6 bases). The germline V gene has CDR1 MNHEY and CDR2 SMNVEV (reference sequence). The CDR3 extends over 16 amino acids. The V and J ends lost 3 bases and 1 base respectively, with 13 bases between them. CDR3 sequence reads: CASSLRAGRSYNEQFF. DNA of the CDR3: TGTGCCAGCAGTTTGCGGGCAGGGAGGTCCTACAATGAGCAGTTCTTC.

In its sample, this clone was seen once. The chain links TRBV7-9 to TRBJ2-1; D is unclear. The germline V gene has CDR1 SEHNR and CDR2 FQNEAQ (reference sequence). The ends were cut back, 5 bases at V and 0 bases at J, with 11 bases in the middle. The CDR3 is made up of 15 amino acids. CDR3 DNA sequence: TGTGCCAGCAGCCCGCGTATCAGCTCCTACAATGAGCAGTTCTTC. This encodes CASSPRISSYNEQFF.

This clone was detected once. The genes are TRBV6-6 and TRBJ2-1, with unresolved D. There are 14 residues in the CDR3. CDR1 is MNHNY, CDR2 SVGAGI, per germline (reference sequence). V was shortened by 6 bases and J by 0 bases, with 9 bases between the two germline ends. CDR3 amino acids: CASRVSSSYNEQFF. The DNA for the CDR3 is TGTGCCAGCAGGGTTAGTAGCTCCTACAATGAGCAGTTCTTC.

The CDR3 DNA sequence: TGTGCCAGCAGTTTAGACCACACCCGGGACGGTCCCTACGAGCAGTACTTC. This translates into CASSLDHTRDGPYEQYF. The genes are TRBV28 and TRBJ2-7; perhaps D is TRBD1 or TRBD2 (5 bases each). The ends were cut back, 2 bases at V and 2 bases at J, with 19 bases in the middle. Germline V CDR1 and CDR2: MDHEN, SYDVKM. This CDR3 comprises 17 residues.

The V call is TRBV28, the J call TRBJ2-7; 9 nucleotides agree with TRBD1. The CDR3 sequence is 14 residues long. Germline V gene data show CDR1 as MDHEN and CDR2 as SYDVKM. Trimming cost V 6 bases and J 3 bases; bases outside gene matches: 6. CDR3 DNA sequence: TGTGCCAGCAGCTGGACAGGGGAGGACTACGAGCAGTACTTC. As protein: CASSWTGEDYEQYF.

This rearrangement joins TRBV29-1 to TRBJ2-7; 11 nucleotides line up with TRBD2. CDR3 length: 15 amino acids. The V and J ends lost 4 bases and 3 bases, in that order; junction bases with no gene match: 8. Germline assignment: CDR1 SQVTM and CDR2 ANQGSEA. The CDR3 DNA reads as TGCAGCGTTGGGGGAACTAGCGGGAGTTTCTACGAGCAGTACTTC. It translates to CSVGGTSGSFYEQYF.

The rearrangement joins TRBV14 to TRBJ2-1; D not resolved. CDR1 is SGHDN and CDR2 is FVKESK in the germline V gene. V was pared by 1 base and J by 6 bases, with 13 bases between. There are 15 residues in the CDR3. For the CDR3, the DNA is TGTGCCAGCAGCCAAGTCTTCACTACCTCCAATGAGCAGTTCTTC. It yields the protein CASSQVFTTSNEQFF.

The chain recombines TRBV13 with TRBJ2-7; weak D call: TRBD1 (6 bases). Trimming removed 4 bases at V and 6 bases at J, with 16 bases between. There are 14 residues in the CDR3. Germline V lookup: CDR1 PRHDT, CDR2 FYEKMQ (reference sequence). For the CDR3, the DNA is TGTGCCAGCAGCTCGCACAGGGATACGGCCGAGCAGTACTTC. Translating it yields CASSSHRDTAEQYF. Complete variable domain (other parts from reference TRBV13 and TRBJ2-7): AAGVIQSPRHLIKEKRETATLKCYPIPRHDTVYWYQQGPGQDPQFLISFYEKMQSDKGSIPDRFSAQQFSDYHSELNMSSLELGDSALYFCASSSHRDTAEQYFGPGTRLTVT.

The J gene is TRBJ2-3, the V gene TRBV6-5, with 7 positions matching TRBD2. This CDR3 contains 13 residues. The ends lost 8 bases at V and 4 bases at J; junction bases unmatched: 6. Per germline, CDR1 MNHEY and CDR2 SVGAGI. Here the CDR3 reads CASFTAGADTQYF. The CDR3 DNA sequence: TGTGCCAGCTTCACGGCGGGAGCAGATACGCAGTATTTT.

The V call is TRBV5-6, the J call TRBJ2-1, with 8 positions matching TRBD2. This CDR3 region has 15 residues. V trimming: 0 bases; J trimming: 6 bases; junction bases outside the gene matches: 5. Germline V lookup: CDR1 SGHDT, CDR2 YYEEEE. CDR3 in DNA: TGTGCCAGCAGCTTGGGGGCGGGAGGACTCAATGAGCAGTTCTTC. This encodes CASSLGAGGLNEQFF.

The chain couples TRBV9 to TRBJ2-1; 12 nucleotides line up with TRBD2. This CDR3 region has 15 residues. With 1 base clipped from V and 6 bases from J, the junction kept 2 bases outside the gene matches. Germline CDR1 SGDLS, CDR2 YYNGEE. CDR3 nucleotides: TGTGCCAGCAGCGTACTAGCGGGAGGGCTCAATGAGCAGTTCTTC. Protein product: CASSVLAGGLNEQFF.

This chain links TRBV5-3 with TRBJ1-2, with D possibly TRBD1 on 5 matching bases. TRBV5-3 falls under the ORF class, with uncertain function. V lost 0 bases, J lost 4 bases, and 7 bases lay in between. The CDR3 is 13 residues long. CDR3 residues: CARSLGQGYGYTF. The CDR3 nucleotides are TGTGCCAGAAGCTTGGGGCAGGGCTATGGCTACACCTTC.

The CDR3 DNA reads as TGTGCCAGCAGTTTGACCAACTATGGCTACACCTTC. This sequence encodes CASSLTNYGYTF. This rearrangement joins TRBV28 to TRBJ1-2; D gene uncertain. Trimming took 3 bases from V and 2 from J, leaving 4 bases between them. This CDR3 has 12 residues. Germline V gene data show CDR1 as MDHEN and CDR2 as SYDVKM.

The chain couples TRBV19 to TRBJ2-7; D is tentatively TRBD1 or TRBD2 (5 bases each). CDR3 length: 14 amino acids. Germline lookup yields CDR1 LNHDA and CDR2 SQIVND (reference sequence). V was shortened by 1 base and J by 7 bases, with 14 bases between the two germline ends. CDR3 DNA: TGTGCCAGTAGTATAGTGGGACGGTCGCGTGAGCAGTACTTC. Translated, it gives CASSIVGRSREQYF.

About this clone itself: Other DNA variants within this sample encode the same CDR3. The rearrangement joins TRBV5-1 to TRBJ2-3; 10 nucleotides line up with TRBD2. Trimming at V came to 2 bases and at J to 1 base, leaving 1 base not matched to a gene. The CDR3 extends over 15 amino acids. CDR1 SGHRS and CDR2 YFSETQ come from the germline V gene. The CDR3 sequence: CASSLGLAGTDTQYF. For the CDR3, the DNA is TGCGCCAGCAGCTTAGGACTAGCGGGCACAGATACGCAGTATTTT.

The chain combines TRBV27 with TRBJ1-6; D is unresolved. The germline CDR1 and CDR2 sequences are MNHEY and SMNVEV (reference sequence). This CDR3 is 15 amino acids long. With 6 bases removed from V and 0 bases from J, the gap between germline ends came to 9 bases. CDR3 sequence: CASRFRSSYNSPLHF. CDR3 coding DNA: TGTGCCAGCAGGTTCAGGAGCTCCTATAATTCACCCCTCCACTTT.

For this clone: Additional DNA sequences in this sample encode the identical CDR3. This chain uses TRBV13 with TRBJ2-3; D not certain. Germline lookup yields CDR1 PRHDT and CDR2 FYEKMQ (reference sequence). V lost 4 bases to trimming and J lost 0 bases, with 2 bases between them. The CDR3 runs 12 residues. As DNA, the CDR3 is TGTGCCAGCAGCTCTAGCACAGATACGCAGTATTTT. This gives the protein CASSSSTDTQYF.